One and the same sample provided the 2 T cell receptor beta chains below, sequenced in a study of T cell responses to AZD1222 COVID-19 vaccine. The protocol was immunoSEQ multiplex PCR, while the TCRdb copy is restricted to in-frame clones and leaves out a portion. The sample carries 180,000 or so clones, almost 90% recorded once. Sequenced here: peripheral blood, sampled on day 0 of AZD1222 vaccination. All receptors derive from an adult in good health.

Here the CDR3 DNA reads TGTGCCAGCTTTGGACAGCCCGACGGCCAGCCCCAGCATTTT. As protein: CASFGQPDGQPQHF. The rearrangement uses TRBV2 and TRBJ1-5; a possible D gene is TRBD1 (6 bases). Germline V CDR1 and CDR2: SNHLY, FYNNEI. Between the trimmed V and J ends, which lost 8 bases and 7 bases, there was a span of 18 bases. The CDR3 is made up of 14 amino acids.

V is TRBV4-1 and J is TRBJ2-1; 7 positions agree with TRBD2. The length of the CDR3 is 13 residues. V trimming: 3 bases; J trimming: 5 bases; junction bases outside the gene matches: 1. CDR1 is MGHRA, CDR2 YSYEKL, per germline. CDR3 nucleotide sequence: TGCGCCAGCAGCCAGGGAGGGGACAATGAGCAGTTCTTC. It codes for CASSQGGDNEQFF.